This TCR beta chain is drawn from a study of Ad26.COV2.S vaccination and SARS-CoV-2 variants. The assay was immunoSEQ multiplex PCR, and TCRdb's table has in-frame clones only and misses some. The sample lists about 400,000 clones, 75% to 90% seen once, with 1.9% in the top ten. The CDR3 spans 11 residues. Between the trimmed V and J ends, which lost 0 bases and 7 bases, there was a span of 3 bases. The treatment denotes: approximately 18 received Ad26.COV2.S at low or high dose, single or two shots; 5 received placebo; per-sample allocation not given. All samples were drawn on day 63, counting from the first vaccine or placebo injection.

The chain couples TRBV12-3 or TRBV12-4 to TRBJ1-1; D is undetermined. The clonotype comes from a person between 18 and 65 years old who received the Ad26.COV2.S COVID-19 vaccine or a placebo. Sequencing used peripheral blood, obtained in a trial of Ad26.COV2.S vaccine versus placebo. The CDR3 region is CASSLAGEAFF. The CDR3 DNA reads as TGTGCCAGCAGTTTAGCGGGTGAAGCTTTCTTT.